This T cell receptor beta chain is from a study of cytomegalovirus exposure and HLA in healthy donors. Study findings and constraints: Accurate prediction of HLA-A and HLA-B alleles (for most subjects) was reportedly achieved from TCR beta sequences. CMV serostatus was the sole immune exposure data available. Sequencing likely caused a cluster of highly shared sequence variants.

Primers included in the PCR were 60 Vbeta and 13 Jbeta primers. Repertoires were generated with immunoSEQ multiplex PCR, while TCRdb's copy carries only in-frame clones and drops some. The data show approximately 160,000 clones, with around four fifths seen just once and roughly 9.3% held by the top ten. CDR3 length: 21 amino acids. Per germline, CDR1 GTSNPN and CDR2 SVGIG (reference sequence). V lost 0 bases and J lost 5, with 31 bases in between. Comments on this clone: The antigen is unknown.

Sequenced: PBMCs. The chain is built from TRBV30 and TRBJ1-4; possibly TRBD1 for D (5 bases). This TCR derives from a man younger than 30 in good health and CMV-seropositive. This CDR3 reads CAWSVRLVDTAKGQLNEKLFF. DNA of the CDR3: TGTGCCTGGAGTGTACGTTTGGTGGACACCGCGAAAGGCCAGTTAAATGAAAAACTGTTTTTT.